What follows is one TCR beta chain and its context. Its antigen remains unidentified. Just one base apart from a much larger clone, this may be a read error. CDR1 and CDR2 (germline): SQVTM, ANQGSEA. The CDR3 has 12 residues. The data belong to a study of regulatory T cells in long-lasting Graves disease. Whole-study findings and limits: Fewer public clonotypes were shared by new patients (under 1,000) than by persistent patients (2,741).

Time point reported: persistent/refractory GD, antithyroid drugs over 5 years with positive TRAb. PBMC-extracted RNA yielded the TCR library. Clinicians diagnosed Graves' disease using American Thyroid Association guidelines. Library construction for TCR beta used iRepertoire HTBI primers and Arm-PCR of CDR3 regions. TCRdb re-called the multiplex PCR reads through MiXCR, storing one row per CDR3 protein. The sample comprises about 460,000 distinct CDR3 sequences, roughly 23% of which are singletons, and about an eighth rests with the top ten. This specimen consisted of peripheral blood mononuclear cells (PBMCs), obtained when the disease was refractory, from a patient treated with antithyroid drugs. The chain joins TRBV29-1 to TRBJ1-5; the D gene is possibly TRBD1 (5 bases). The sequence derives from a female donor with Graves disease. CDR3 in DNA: TGCGGCGTGGGGGGGTATAATCAGCCCCAGCATTTT. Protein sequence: CGVGGYNQPQHF.